The T cell receptor beta chain under discussion was sequenced for a study of cytomegalovirus exposure and HLA in healthy donors. Study outcomes and limitations: Later work found that TCR association rates differed between HLA loci; DRB1 had the most and HLA-C the fewest.

This CDR3 has 14 amino acids. In germline, CDR1 is ENHRY, CDR2 SYGVKD. Trimming at V came to 10 bases and at J to 4 bases, leaving 12 bases not matched to a gene. With respect to this clone: Its specificity is not known.

The study ran its PCR with 60 Vbeta and 13 Jbeta primers. TCRdb's table, derived via immunoSEQ multiplex PCR, lists solely in-frame clones and lacks some. In total, the table holds fewer than 110,000 clones. The receptor was isolated from a man between 35 and 55 years old in good health and CMV-seronegative. The chain links TRBV10-3 to TRBJ2-5; 7 nucleotides line up with TRBD2. Material for sequencing was PBMCs. Written as DNA, the CDR3 is TGTGCCACCCGAGATCCGGGGAGGGCAGAGACCCAGTACTTC. This encodes CATRDPGRAETQYF.